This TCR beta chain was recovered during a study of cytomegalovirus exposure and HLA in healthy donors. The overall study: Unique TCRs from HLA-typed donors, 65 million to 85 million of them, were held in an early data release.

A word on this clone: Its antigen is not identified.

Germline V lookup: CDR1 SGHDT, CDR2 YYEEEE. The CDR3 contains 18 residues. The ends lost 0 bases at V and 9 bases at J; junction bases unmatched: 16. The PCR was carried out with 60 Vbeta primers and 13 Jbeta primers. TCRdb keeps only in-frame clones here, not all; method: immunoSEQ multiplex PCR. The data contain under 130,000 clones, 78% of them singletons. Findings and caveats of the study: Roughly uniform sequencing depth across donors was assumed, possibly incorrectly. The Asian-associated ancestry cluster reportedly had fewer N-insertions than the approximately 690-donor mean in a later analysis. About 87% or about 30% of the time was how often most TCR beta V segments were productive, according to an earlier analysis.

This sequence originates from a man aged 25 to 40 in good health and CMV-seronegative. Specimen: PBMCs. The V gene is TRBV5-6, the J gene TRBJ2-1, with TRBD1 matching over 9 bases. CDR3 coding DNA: TGTGCCAGCAGCTTGGGCCCAGATGGGGGACAGGGTTTTCGTGAGCAGTTCTTC. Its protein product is CASSLGPDGGQGFREQFF.